These 6 T cell receptor beta chains share one sample of origin, sequenced in a study of blood T cell repertoires in COVID-19. Sequenced by immunoSEQ multiplex PCR; TCRdb stores in-frame clones only, minus some. The table lists tens of thousands of clones, around 76% of them singletons. Sequenced input: peripheral blood. The receptors originated from a human donor in a cohort sampled during active COVID-19.

The chain couples TRBV2 to TRBJ2-5; 11 nucleotides line up with TRBD1. Germline assignment: CDR1 SNHLY and CDR2 FYNNEI. This CDR3 contains 14 residues. J lost 4 bases, V lost 6 bases, and 4 bases had no gene match. The CDR3 sequence is CASRTGTGGETQYF. CDR3 sequence (DNA): TGTGCCAGCAGGACCGGGACAGGGGGAGAGACCCAGTACTTC.

The rearrangement joins TRBV19 to TRBJ1-4; D is undetermined. This CDR3 contains 11 residues. The V and J ends lost 1 base and 8 bases respectively, with 2 bases between them. CDR1 is LNHDA, CDR2 SQIVND, per germline (reference sequence). The CDR3 DNA reads as TGTGCCAGTAGTATAGTAGAAAAACTGTTTTTT. Translated, it gives CASSIVEKLFF.

The J gene is TRBJ1-6, the V gene TRBV6-5, with D unclear. The V end lost 2 bases, the J end lost 7 bases, and 15 bases lay between the germline ends. CDR3 length: 16 amino acids. Germline CDR1 is MNHEY and CDR2 is SVGAGI. The CDR3 coding sequence is TGTGCCAGCAGTTACAGCGATGGACTATTCAATTCACCCCTCCACTTT. This sequence encodes CASSYSDGLFNSPLHF.

Here the CDR3 DNA reads TGCGCCAGCAGTGAGTTGGAGACCGGGGAGCTGTTTTTT. It specifies CASSELETGELFF. The chain recombines TRBV10-1 with TRBJ2-2; D is unresolved. CDR1 WNHNN and CDR2 SYGVQD come from the germline V gene (reference sequence). V dropped 1 base and J dropped 5 bases, with 5 bases sitting between them. The CDR3 spans 13 residues.

This sequence joins TRBV30 and TRBJ2-1; TRBD1 matches 8 bases. The CDR3 is 16 amino acids. The ends lost 2 bases at V and 8 bases at J; junction bases unmatched: 14. Germline V lookup: CDR1 GTSNPN, CDR2 SVGIG (reference sequence). CDR3 loop: CAWSTSQGAWWDEQFF. The CDR3 region has the DNA TGTGCCTGGAGTACTTCCCAGGGGGCGTGGTGGGATGAGCAGTTCTTC.

This clone was detected ten times or more. The rearrangement uses TRBV6-2 or TRBV6-3 and TRBJ2-7, with D possibly being TRBD1 (6 bases). Trimming took off 6 bases at V and 1 base at J, with 10 bases between the two ends. This CDR3 region has 13 residues. The germline gives CDR1 MNHEY, CDR2 SVGEGT. In DNA form, the CDR3 reads TGTGCCAGCAGCCCCGGACAGTCCTACGAGCAGTACGTC. Protein sequence: CASSPGQSYEQYV.